There are a few counts of the clone carrying this TCR beta chain. These data belong to a study of response to subunit inactivated influenza vaccine. CDR3 length equals 13 residues. Germline trimming cut 6 bases from V and 4 bases from J; bases unmatched to any gene: 3. TCRdb independently ran MiXCR on the RT-PCR reads; one entry per CDR3 protein. The sample contains approximately 500,000 distinct CDR3 sequences, around a quarter of which appear only once. The data also belong to a second study, concerning T cells expressing NK-cell markers. This second report adds: The cDNA for TCR beta came from 5'RACE template switching with UMIs.

This clonotype was sampled from a man aged 50 or older who received an inactivated influenza vaccine. Sequenced material: CD4+ T cells sorted from PBMCs, taken 12 days after vaccination. The chain is built from TRBV12-3 or TRBV12-4 and TRBJ2-5, with 9 bases matching TRBD2. CDR3 region: CASRRTSAETQYF. In DNA, the CDR3 is TGTGCCAGCAGACGGACTAGCGCAGAGACCCAGTACTTC.